The T cell receptor (beta chain) described here comes from a study of blood T cell repertoires in COVID-19. Study-wide context: PBMCs, B-cell-depleted T cells, or T cells provided the cDNA or gDNA that made up the material.

Per germline, CDR1 SGHNT and CDR2 YYREEE (reference sequence). V lost 4 bases to trimming and J lost 0 bases, with 17 bases between them. The CDR3 consists of 18 residues. In the original analysis: Quantification of nucleated cells was approximated via reference gene primer amplification. Assay: immunoSEQ multiplex PCR; the TCRdb copy retains only in-frame clones and omits some. V, J and clone size are those of that table, while D and trimming were read from the DNA. The profile shows about 66,000 clones, 91% of them singletons. This chain connects TRBV5-4 to TRBJ2-6; perhaps TRBD1 as D (6 bases). This sequence was found in a human donor in a cohort sampled during active COVID-19. The sample taken for sequencing was peripheral blood. This CDR3 reads CASSASYREISGANVLTF. The CDR3 DNA follows: TGTGCCAGCAGCGCATCCTACAGGGAGATCTCTGGGGCCAACGTCCTGACTTTC.